Listed below are T cell receptor beta chains from one sample, sequenced in a study of cytomegalovirus exposure and HLA in healthy donors. Method: immunoSEQ multiplex PCR; TCRdb's copy keeps in-frame clones and lacks some. The sample records 120,000 or so clones, under 90% being singletons. Sequenced sample: PBMCs. These receptor sequences come from a middle-aged woman in good health and CMV-seropositive. Each CDR3 is given with its conserved first and last residue. The D gene is left open where the match is weak. A row's size may be missing; if present it is once, few, many or a size class.

j_call d_call clone_size v_call cdr3_nt cdr3_aa
TRBJ1-3 - - TRBV28 TGTGCCAGCAGTTTGGGGGGAGGAACGTCTGGAAACACCATATATTTT CASSLGGGTSGNTIYF
TRBJ2-7 - - TRBV9 TGTGCCAGCGGCGTAGGGGGAAGCGAAGGGGGCTACGAGCAGTACTTC CASGVGGSEGGYEQYF
TRBJ2-3 TRBD2 - TRBV5-1 TGCGCCAGCAGCTTAAGCGGGATTAGCACAGATACGCAGTATTTT CASSLSGISTDTQYF
TRBJ1-5 - - TRBV6-6 TGTGCCAGCAGTTCTGCCCCACACAATCAGCCCCAGCATTTT CASSSAPHNQPQHF
TRBJ2-7 TRBD1 - TRBV7-9 TGTGCCAGCAGCCCAAGGACAGGGGACTCCTACGAGCAGTACTTC CASSPRTGDSYEQYF
TRBJ2-5 - few TRBV2 TGTGCCAGCAGTGATATGAGGAGAGGAGAGACCCAGTACTTC CASSDMRRGETQYF
TRBJ2-3 TRBD2 - TRBV4-3 TGCGCCAGCAGCCAAGACCGGAGGACTAGCGGACCCACAGATACGCAGTATTTT CASSQDRRTSGPTDTQYF
TRBJ1-2 - - TRBV2 TGTGCCAGCAGTGTTCTGTGGCGGAATGGCTACACCTTC CASSVLWRNGYTF
TRBJ1-3 TRBD1 - TRBV19 TGTGCCAGTAGTTTCGGGTTTTGGGACAGGTCCCGCTCTGGAAACACCATATATTTT CASSFGFWDRSRSGNTIYF
TRBJ2-6 TRBD1 once TRBV5-8 TGTGCCAGCAGCTTTACCGGGACAGAGATCTCTGGGGCCAACGTCCTGACTTTC CASSFTGTEISGANVLTF
TRBJ2-1 - once TRBV5-4 TGTGCCAGCAGCCGGCCGGGGGAGATCTACAATGAGCAGTTCTTC CASSRPGEIYNEQFF
TRBJ2-2 - - TRBV30 TGTGCCTGGAAGGGACACGCGAACACCGGGGAGCTGTTTTTT CAWKGHANTGELFF
TRBJ1-1 TRBD1 - TRBV28 TGTGCCAGCAGCCTCGCCCAGGGGGCTAACACTGAAGCTTTCTTT CASSLAQGANTEAFF
TRBJ1-5 TRBD1 once TRBV10-3 TGTGCCACCGGAGCACAGGGGGCGGATCAGCCCCAGCATTTT CATGAQGADQPQHF
TRBJ1-2 TRBD1 - TRBV7-9 TGTGCCACCTGGACCGGGACAGACTATGGCTACACCTTC CATWTGTDYGYTF
TRBJ2-5 - - TRBV6-6 TGTGCCAGCACAGGGCCGATACAAACCCAGTACTTC CASTGPIQTQYF